A selection of T cell receptor beta chains follows, all from one sample in a study of T cell responses to AZD1222 COVID-19 vaccine. The repertoire was sequenced with immunoSEQ multiplex PCR; TCRdb's copy has only in-frame clones and lacks some. The table includes about 100,000 clones, around nine tenths detected once. The material sequenced was peripheral blood, taken on day 0 of AZD1222 vaccination. The receptors originated from an adult in good health. The CDR3 runs from the conserved cysteine through the conserved F or W. A D gene is named only where the DNA matches it firmly. Not all rows give a size; the values are once, few, many and, for expanded clones, a class.

J,D,size,V,length,DNA,CDR3
TRBJ2-2,.,.,TRBV27,13,TGTGCCAGCAGTTCCACTAACACCGGGGAGCTGTTTTTT,CASSSTNTGELFF
TRBJ1-4,TRBD1,.,TRBV4-1,19,TGCGCCAGCAGCCCCAATTTAGGGACAGGGATAGCGGCTAATGAAAAACTGTTTTTT,CASSPNLGTGIAANEKLFF
TRBJ1-2,.,.,TRBV28,13,TGTGCCAGCAGTTTAGCGGGCCCCTATGGCTACACCTTC,CASSLAGPYGYTF
TRBJ2-1,.,.,TRBV11-2,17,TGTGCCAGCACCCCCTTCAAGGTAGCGGCCCTTTTCAATGAGCAGTTCTTC,CASTPFKVAALFNEQFF
TRBJ1-6,.,.,TRBV10-2,13,TGCGCCACCTCAGGACTTTTAAATTCACCCCTCCACTTT,CATSGLLNSPLHF
TRBJ2-1,.,.,TRBV5-1,14,TGCGCCAGCAGCCCTGACGGGCGGTACAATGAGCAGTTCTTC,CASSPDGRYNEQFF
TRBJ1-4,.,once,TRBV4-1,14,TGCGCCAGCAGCCAAAAGGGGTTTAATGAAAAACTGTTTTTT,CASSQKGFNEKLFF
TRBJ2-7,TRBD1,.,TRBV25-1,11,TGTGCCAGCGGACAGGGCTACGAGCAGTACTTC,CASGQGYEQYF
TRBJ2-7,.,.,TRBV10-3,14,TGTGCCATCAGTCGAGCCTTAAGCTCCTACGAGCAGTACTTC,CAISRALSSYEQYF
TRBJ2-7,.,.,TRBV7-2,16,TGTGCCAGCAGCTTATTTAATGCGGGGGCGTCGTGGGAGCAGTACTTC,CASSLFNAGASWEQYF
TRBJ1-2,.,.,TRBV12-3/TRBV12-4,11,TGTGCCAGCCGATCGGTTTATGGCTACACCTTC,CASRSVYGYTF
TRBJ2-1,TRBD2,.,TRBV7-9,17,TGTGCCAGCAGCCCAGGGAGAACTAGCGGGAGAGGTGATGAGCAGTTCTTC,CASSPGRTSGRGDEQFF
TRBJ2-7,.,.,TRBV15,12,TGTGCCACCAGCAGAGATTTTAGGGAGCAGTACTTC,CATSRDFREQYF
TRBJ1-2,TRBD1,.,TRBV7-2,14,TGTGCCAGCACCCTAGGAGGGGGCGGCTATGGCTACACCTTC,CASTLGGGGYGYTF
TRBJ2-3,.,once,TRBV10-3,15,TGTGCCATCAGACCTCTGGGGGGCCCCCCAGATACGCAGTATTTT,CAIRPLGGPPDTQYF
TRBJ1-2,.,.,TRBV12-3/TRBV12-4,13,TGTGCCAGCAGTTCCCCCCCAAACTATGGCTACACCTTC,CASSSPPNYGYTF
TRBJ2-5,.,.,TRBV11-2,14,TGTGCCAGCAGCCCGGATCGGGCCCAAGAGACCCAGTACTTC,CASSPDRAQETQYF
TRBJ1-6,.,.,TRBV7-2,16,TGTGCCAGCAGCTTAGATGAGGGTGTAAGGAATTCACCCCTCCACTTT,CASSLDEGVRNSPLHF
TRBJ1-2,.,.,TRBV7-9,17,TGTGCCAGCACCCAATGGGGGGGGCTGAAGAACTTGTATGGCTACACCTTC,CASTQWGGLKNLYGYTF
TRBJ2-1,TRBD1,.,TRBV12-5,19,TGTGCTAGTGGTTTCCATCTTCCGGGACAGGGGGCGCCGTACAATGAGCAGTTCTTC,CASGFHLPGQGAPYNEQFF
TRBJ1-1,.,.,TRBV4-1,16,TGCGCCAGCAGCCCGACCCCTCGGCGGTTGAACACTGAAGCTTTCTTT,CASSPTPRRLNTEAFF
TRBJ2-3,.,.,TRBV5-5,14,TGTGCCAGCAGCCTGGGGGGTGAGGCACACCCTGGGTATTTT,CASSLGGEAHPGYF
TRBJ2-5,TRBD2,.,TRBV7-9,17,TGTGCCAGCAGCTCCCCTAGGAGCGGGGGATACCAAGAGACCCAGTACTTC,CASSSPRSGGYQETQYF
TRBJ1-6,.,once,TRBV15,14,TGTGCCACCAGCAGAGATTCGGGGAATTCACCCCTCCACTTT,CATSRDSGNSPLHF
TRBJ2-7,.,.,TRBV9,15,TGTGCCAGCAGCGTAGGTGAGGGCCGGGGCAACGAGCAGTACTTC,CASSVGEGRGNEQYF
TRBJ2-6,.,.,TRBV6-4,15,TGTGCCAGCAGTGACAGAGACTCTGGGGCCAACGTCCTGACTTTC,CASSDRDSGANVLTF
TRBJ1-4,.,.,TRBV4-1,15,TGCGCCAGCAGCCAAGTTGGGGAGTGGGTGAAAAAACTGTTTTTT,CASSQVGEWVKKLFF
TRBJ2-2,.,few,TRBV19,14,TGTGCCAGTAGTATAGGTTCCAGAACCGGGGAGCTGTTTTTT,CASSIGSRTGELFF
TRBJ1-2,.,.,TRBV9,15,TGTGCCAGCAGCGTCGGATTCCACGAAAACTATGGCTACACCTTC,CASSVGFHENYGYTF
TRBJ2-1,TRBD2,.,TRBV7-8,16,TGTGCCAGCAGCTACCAGACTAGCGGGAGCCTGAATGAGCAGTTCTTC,CASSYQTSGSLNEQFF
TRBJ2-5,TRBD1,few,TRBV3-1/TRBV3-2,15,TGTGCCAGCAGCCAAGATCTAGATACAGGGGCCACCCAGTACTTC,CASSQDLDTGATQYF
TRBJ2-1,.,few,TRBV27,13,TGTGCCAGCAGTTTACGGCCTTACAATGAGCAGTTCTTC,CASSLRPYNEQFF
TRBJ1-3,.,.,TRBV5-1,15,TGCGCCAGCAGCTTTCAAGGAGGCTCTGGAAACACCATATATTTT,CASSFQGGSGNTIYF
TRBJ2-1,.,few,TRBV10-3,16,TGTGCCATCAGTGAGTCTCGGCGGGGATCGGACAATGAGCAGTTCTTC,CAISESRRGSDNEQFF
TRBJ1-6,.,once,TRBV7-8,15,TGTGCCAGCAGCTTAGGGCAGCCCCCCGAAACACCCCTCCACTTT,CASSLGQPPETPLHF
TRBJ2-3,TRBD2,.,TRBV4-3,18,TGCGCCAGCAGCCAAGAGGCAGCGCGGGGGAGGAGCACAGATACGCAGTATTTT,CASSQEAARGRSTDTQYF
TRBJ2-7,.,.,TRBV7-2,15,TGTGCCAGCAGCTTATCTGTGGGGAGCTCCTACGAGCAGTACTTC,CASSLSVGSSYEQYF
TRBJ1-5,TRBD1,once,TRBV28,15,TGTGCCAGCAGTCCGGACAGGGGGGGCAATCAGCCCCAGCATTTT,CASSPDRGGNQPQHF
TRBJ2-1,.,.,TRBV2,11,TGTGCCAGCGGGGACTACAATGAGCAGTTCTTC,CASGDYNEQFF
TRBJ2-3,.,.,TRBV29-1,13,TGCAGCGTTGGTCGGCAAGCGAGAGATACGCAGTATTTT,CSVGRQARDTQYF
TRBJ1-2,.,once,TRBV29-1,12,TGCAGCGTAAACAGGGTTAACTATGGCTACACCTTC,CSVNRVNYGYTF
TRBJ1-6,TRBD1,.,TRBV9,13,TGTGCCAGCGGGACAGGTAGTGATTCACCCCTCCACTTT,CASGTGSDSPLHF
TRBJ2-7,TRBD2,.,TRBV14,16,TGTGCCAGCAGCCAAGCTGTAGCTAGCGGACGGTACGAGCAGTACTTC,CASSQAVASGRYEQYF
TRBJ1-4,TRBD1,.,TRBV6-4,16,TGTGCCAGCAGAGAAACAGGGGGCGCTTTTAATGAAAAACTGTTTTTT,CASRETGGAFNEKLFF
TRBJ1-1,.,.,TRBV19,13,TGTGCCAGTAGTTGGTCGGGTCGCACTGAAGCTTTCTTT,CASSWSGRTEAFF
TRBJ2-1,TRBD2,.,TRBV6-6,15,TGTGCCAGCAACCCCCGACTAGCGGGAGCCTATGAGCAGTTCTTC,CASNPRLAGAYEQFF
TRBJ2-7,.,.,TRBV10-3,14,TGTGCCATCAGTGAGTTACAGGACTCCTACGAGCAGTACTTC,CAISELQDSYEQYF
TRBJ1-1,.,.,TRBV5-5,15,TGTGCCAGCAGCAATGGTCCTCGGTCCAACACTGAAGCTTTCTTT,CASSNGPRSNTEAFF
TRBJ2-5,.,once,TRBV5-8,15,TGTGCCAGCAGCCCCCAGCCGAGGACAGAAGAGACCCAGTACTTC,CASSPQPRTEETQYF
TRBJ1-3,TRBD1,.,TRBV6-6,13,TGTGCCAGCAGTTACGGACAGGGAGACACCATATATTTT,CASSYGQGDTIYF
TRBJ1-5,.,.,TRBV3-1/TRBV3-2,14,TGTGCCAGCAGCCAAGACCTGGTAAATCAGCCCCAGCATTTT,CASSQDLVNQPQHF
TRBJ1-5,TRBD1,.,TRBV18,15,TGTGCCAGCTCACAGACAGGGGCCAGCAATCAGCCCCAGCATTTT,CASSQTGASNQPQHF
TRBJ2-2,TRBD2,.,TRBV27,14,TGTGCCAGCAGTTTTCGGGAGGTAACCGGGGAGCTGTTTTTT,CASSFREVTGELFF
TRBJ1-1,.,.,TRBV12-3/TRBV12-4,12,TGTGCCAGCAGTTTTGGAGACACTGAAGCTTTCTTT,CASSFGDTEAFF
TRBJ1-6,.,.,TRBV11-2,18,TGTGCCAGCAGCTTATATTCGCTAACGGGGGCCCGTAATTCACCCCTCCACTTT,CASSLYSLTGARNSPLHF